These 22 T cell receptor beta chains originate from one sample sequenced in a study of OX40 agonist ivuxolimab in advanced cancers. Receptors were amplified or captured by the immunoSEQ multiplex PCR assay. The source is immuneACCESS, and TCRdb retained only in-frame sequences with V and J called. Part of the clones is not carried over; for the studies checked, unresolved V genes explain less than half of this, and the remainder is unexplained. Counted in this sample were about 73,000 clones; over 80% of them appeared once. Approximately 10% of the sample comes from the top ten. The sequencing here drew on CD4+ or CD8+ T cells sorted from blood, taken in a trial of the OX40 agonist ivuxolimab. The receptors stem from an adult with an advanced solid tumor such as melanoma, head and neck, liver or kidney cancer.

This clone turned up a few times. The sample has other DNA sequences that encode this CDR3 too. The gene calls are TRBV11-2 and TRBJ2-7, with a possible D match to TRBD2 (5 bases). The CDR3 is 14 residues long. The germline CDR1 and CDR2 sequences are SGHAT and FQNNGV. The V gene lost 1 base and the J gene lost 0 bases, with 7 bases spanning the gap. The CDR3 is CASSLAGSSYEQYF. The CDR3 DNA reads as TGTGCCAGCAGCTTAGCGGGGAGCTCCTACGAGCAGTACTTC.

The chain combines TRBV5-1 with TRBJ2-3; D ambiguous. CDR1 SGHRS and CDR2 YFSETQ come from the germline V gene. CDR3 length: 16 amino acids. The germline V and J ends were trimmed by 3 bases and 2 bases, with 16 bases remaining between them. CDR3 sequence (DNA): TGCGCCAGCAGCTCGGCCCTGGGGTGGAACACAGATACGCAGTATTTT. Residues: CASSSALGWNTDTQYF.

This chain joins TRBV7-9 and TRBJ2-1; tentative D call: TRBD2 (5 bases). Trimming removed 4 bases at V and 1 base at J, with 8 bases between. CDR1 is SEHNR and CDR2 is FQNEAQ in the germline V gene (reference sequence). The length of the CDR3 is 14 residues. The CDR3 loop is CASSSGESYNEQFF. CDR3 in DNA: TGTGCCAGCAGCTCCGGGGAGTCCTACAATGAGCAGTTCTTC.

The rearrangement joins TRBV19 to TRBJ1-5, with D hard to call. This CDR3 contains 14 residues. V was shortened by 4 bases and J by 0 bases, with 7 bases between the two germline ends. The germline CDR1 and CDR2 sequences are LNHDA and SQIVND (reference sequence). The chain's CDR3 is CASSTLDSNQPQHF. The CDR3 nucleotides read TGTGCCAGTAGTACCTTGGATAGCAATCAGCCCCAGCATTTT.

This clone was counted a few times. V and J are TRBV15 and TRBJ2-3, with D maybe TRBD2 (6 bases). The germline V and J ends were trimmed by 0 bases and 7 bases, with 14 bases remaining between them. CDR3 length: 15 residues. Germline-derived CDR1 and CDR2 are LNHNV and YYDKDF (reference sequence). The CDR3 loop is CATSRDGRLSNTQYF. The CDR3 DNA reads TGTGCCACCAGCAGAGACGGGAGATTATCGAATACGCAGTATTTT.

The table lists this clone with a few counts. As DNA, the CDR3 is TGTGCCAGCAGCTTAGGACCGGGACTAGCGGGGGCCTACGAGCAGTACTTC. Its translation: CASSLGPGLAGAYEQYF. The chain carries TRBV11-2 and TRBJ2-7; 14 positions match TRBD2. Trimming at V came to 1 base and at J to 2 bases, leaving 4 bases not matched to a gene. Germline V gene lookup returns CDR1 SGHAT and CDR2 FQNNGV. CDR3 length: 17 amino acids.

In its sample, this clone was seen a few times. The rearrangement joins TRBV2 to TRBJ1-6; 8 bases align to TRBD1. V lost 6 bases to trimming and J lost 0 bases; unmatched junction nucleotides: 4. CDR1 is SNHLY, CDR2 FYNNEI, per germline. The CDR3 totals 16 residues. As DNA, the CDR3 is TGTGCCAGCAGGGGGGGACAGGTCTCCTATAATTCACCCCTCCACTTT. It is translated as CASRGGQVSYNSPLHF.

This chain connects TRBV5-6 to TRBJ2-5, with TRBD2 matching over 8 bases. J gave up 3 bases and V 2 bases, and 6 bases lay outside the gene matches. From germline, CDR1 is SGHDT and CDR2 YYEEEE. The CDR3 runs to 15 residues. The CDR3 spells CASSFGSGAKETQYF. Written as DNA, the CDR3 is TGTGCCAGCAGCTTTGGTAGCGGGGCGAAAGAGACCCAGTACTTC.

This chain links TRBV27 with TRBJ2-6, with a tentative D call TRBD2 (6 bases). This CDR3 has 15 residues. The germline gives CDR1 MNHEY, CDR2 SMNVEV (reference sequence). V shed 6 bases and J shed 1 base, with 10 bases lying between them. CDR3 residues: CASRVGLSGANVLTF. The CDR3 DNA reads TGTGCCAGCAGGGTGGGACTTTCTGGGGCCAACGTCCTGACTTTC.

V and J are TRBV19 and TRBJ2-7; 7 bases are a match to TRBD1. The CDR3 is 14 amino acids. Germline lookup yields CDR1 LNHDA and CDR2 SQIVND (reference sequence). With 5 bases clipped from V and 7 bases from J, the junction kept 11 bases outside the gene matches. CDR3 coding DNA: TGTGCCAGTAGTTCCCGGGACAGTGCGTGTGAGCAGTACTTC. This sequence encodes CASSSRDSACEQYF.

The count of this clone is one. The chain is built from TRBV6-5 and TRBJ1-5, with D possibly matching TRBD1 (5 bases). The CDR3 is 14 residues long. CDR1 MNHEY and CDR2 SVGAGI come from the germline V gene. V lost 2 bases and J lost 6, with 11 bases in between. The CDR3 sequence: CASSYVGGSQPQHF. For the CDR3, the DNA is TGTGCCAGCAGTTACGTCGGGGGAAGTCAGCCCCAGCATTTT.

The chain employs TRBV19 and TRBJ1-1; no reliable D call. Trimming shortened V by 4 bases and J by 8 bases, and 11 bases separated the two germline ends. The CDR3 is 12 amino acids. Germline V gene lookup returns CDR1 LNHDA and CDR2 SQIVND (reference sequence). DNA of the CDR3: TGTGCCAGTAGTAGGGCGGCTCCGGAAGCTTTCTTT. Translated, it gives CASSRAAPEAFF.

The chain uses TRBV10-3 and TRBJ1-2; 9 bases fit TRBD1. V dropped 7 bases and J dropped 2; count of bases not matched to a gene: 14. CDR3 length: 17 residues. Looked up from germline, CDR1 is ENHRY and CDR2 is SYGVKD. The CDR3 reads CAITPSGTGLGNYGYTF. CDR3 coding DNA: TGTGCCATCACCCCCTCGGGGACAGGGCTAGGAAACTATGGCTACACCTTC.

This clone appeared a single time. V is TRBV7-3 and J is TRBJ2-2; a possible D gene is TRBD2 (6 bases). This CDR3 spans 15 amino acids. V lost 4 bases and J lost 5, with 14 bases in between. Looked up from germline, CDR1 is SGHTA and CDR2 is FQGTGA. The CDR3 spells CASSSGTGGTGELFF. The CDR3 nucleotides read TGTGCCAGCAGCTCGGGGACTGGGGGTACCGGGGAGCTGTTTTTT.

The V call is TRBV27, the J call TRBJ1-5, with a weak D call TRBD1 (5 bases). This CDR3 region has 14 residues. Germline V gene lookup returns CDR1 MNHEY and CDR2 SMNVEV (reference sequence). Deletions cut 6 bases from V and 0 bases from J, with 9 bases between. The CDR3: CASSLTVSNQPQHF. The CDR3 region has the DNA TGTGCCAGCAGCCTGACAGTTAGCAATCAGCCCCAGCATTTT.

The chain is built from TRBV7-9 and TRBJ1-2; a possible D gene is TRBD1 (5 bases). CDR1 is SEHNR and CDR2 is FQNEAQ in the germline V gene (reference sequence). The ends were cut back, 1 base at V and 3 bases at J, with 12 bases in the middle. This CDR3 comprises 15 residues. The CDR3 DNA is TGTGCCAGCAGCTTAGTGATGGGGCGCGACTATGGCTACACCTTC. This sequence encodes CASSLVMGRDYGYTF.

The rearrangement joins TRBV11-1 to TRBJ2-7, with unresolved D. Trimming left V 1 base short and J 0 bases short, with 10 bases between. The length of the CDR3 is 15 residues. Germline V gene sequence: CDR1 SGHAT, CDR2 FQDESV (reference sequence). DNA for the CDR3: TGTGCCAGCAGCTTAGGTGGGTTTCCCTCCTACGAGCAGTACTTC. It codes for CASSLGGFPSYEQYF.

The V and J genes are TRBV15 and TRBJ1-2; D is unresolved. This CDR3 is built from 11 residues. Germline lookup yields CDR1 LNHNV and CDR2 YYDKDF (reference sequence). V lost 8 bases and J 6 bases, leaving 10 bases between the germline ends. In nucleotides, the CDR3 is TGTGCCACCTCACCGGGTAATGGCTACACCTTC. This translates into CATSPGNGYTF.

This chain links TRBV11-2 with TRBJ1-1; a possible D gene is TRBD1 (5 bases). Deletions cut 0 bases from V and 2 bases from J, with 13 bases between. This CDR3 has 16 amino acids. The germline V gene has CDR1 SGHAT and CDR2 FQNNGV. The CDR3 DNA sequence: TGTGCCAGCAGCTTAGATGTGGAGTGGGGCAACACTGAAGCTTTCTTT. Amino acid sequence: CASSLDVEWGNTEAFF.

The chain employs TRBV27 and TRBJ2-3; D might be TRBD1 (6 bases). Germline V gene sequence: CDR1 MNHEY, CDR2 SMNVEV (reference sequence). The CDR3 covers 13 residues. The V end was cut by 3 bases, the J end by 10 bases, with 14 bases between. Here the CDR3 reads CASSFSSGQSQYF. Written as DNA, the CDR3 is TGTGCCAGCAGTTTTTCCTCTGGACAGTCGCAGTATTTT.

This clone was observed a single time. V is TRBV27 and J is TRBJ1-1; D is possibly TRBD1 (5 bases). This CDR3 is 12 amino acids long. Trimming cost V 1 base and J 7 bases, with 7 bases left between them. Germline CDR1 MNHEY, CDR2 SMNVEV (reference sequence). The chain's CDR3 is CASSLFGGEAFF. CDR3 nucleotide sequence: TGTGCCAGCAGTTTATTTGGGGGTGAAGCTTTCTTT.

The chain's CDR3 is CASSPGRIYEQYF. CDR3 DNA sequence: TGTGCCAGCAGTCCGGGACGGATATACGAGCAGTACTTC. The J gene is TRBJ2-7, the V gene TRBV5-4; D is perhaps TRBD1 or TRBD2 (5 bases each). This CDR3 has 13 residues. Germline V lookup: CDR1 SGHNT, CDR2 YYREEE (reference sequence). V lost 5 bases, J lost 4 bases, and 13 bases lay in between.